The rows below give T cell receptor beta chains drawn from one sample of a study of control samples from healthy donors and cancer patients. The method was immunoSEQ multiplex PCR; TCRdb's version includes in-frame clones alone and lacks a portion of them. The sample records around 93,000 clones, roughly 89% being singletons. Sequencing input: blood. These receptors were collected from a human donor in good health. The donor label of this sample is uncertain. Both conserved end residues are part of each CDR3. D genes are given only for firm matches. A clone size is listed for some rows: how often the clone was seen (once, few, many), or a class if it is expanded.

TRBV6-6,-,TRBJ2-5,-,TGTGCCAGCAGTTCTAGTTTTGCGGGGCAAGAGACCCAGTACTTC,CASSSSFAGQETQYF
TRBV28,TRBD1,TRBJ1-6,-,TGTGCCAGCAGTGGAATAGGACTTACAGGGGCCCGGCGGTCACCCCTCCACTTT,CASSGIGLTGARRSPLHF
TRBV19,-,TRBJ1-1,-,TGTGCCAGTAGTATTCGGACAATTTCTAACACTGAAGCTTTCTTT,CASSIRTISNTEAFF
TRBV6-2/TRBV6-3,-,TRBJ1-2,few,TGTGCCAGCAGTTACTCTTCAAGCGGTTCGCGAACTAACTATGGCTACACCTTC,CASSYSSSGSRTNYGYTF
TRBV10-3,-,TRBJ1-1,-,TGTGCCATCAGTGAGTCGAAAACAGAGAACACTGAAGCTTTCTTT,CAISESKTENTEAFF
TRBV3-1/TRBV3-2,TRBD1,TRBJ2-1,-,TGTGCCAGCAGCCAACGGGGGACAGGGAACAATGAGCAGTTCTTC,CASSQRGTGNNEQFF
TRBV2,-,TRBJ1-3,-,TGTGCCAGCAGTGAAGCGAGGGGGGCCGGAGGAAACACCATATATTTT,CASSEARGAGGNTIYF
TRBV2,-,TRBJ1-1,-,TGTGCCAGCAGTCGGGACGGAATACAAGCTTTCTTT,CASSRDGIQAFF
TRBV4-1,TRBD1,TRBJ1-4,-,TGCGCCAGCAGCCAAGGACAGGGGGCGCGGGAGGAAAAACTGTTTTTT,CASSQGQGAREEKLFF
TRBV5-1,TRBD2,TRBJ2-3,-,TGCGCCAGCAGCTTACCTAGCGGGGTCGAAGATACGCAGTATTTT,CASSLPSGVEDTQYF
TRBV19,-,TRBJ2-3,-,TGTGCCAGTACTAGGCAACAGAACACAGATACGCAGTATTTT,CASTRQQNTDTQYF
TRBV7-6,-,TRBJ2-7,-,TGTGCCAGCAGCCAGTCCGTATGGGGGGTCTCCTACGAGCAGTACTTC,CASSQSVWGVSYEQYF
TRBV4-1,TRBD2,TRBJ2-1,once,TGCGCCAGCAGCCAAGGTAGCGGGGGTATGAATGAGCAGTTCTTC,CASSQGSGGMNEQFF
TRBV5-4,-,TRBJ1-2,-,TGTGCCAGCAGCTTGGGGTTAGAATTTTCTAACTATGGCTACACCTTC,CASSLGLEFSNYGYTF
TRBV3-1/TRBV3-2,-,TRBJ1-2,-,TGTGCCAGCAGCCAAGAAATCGGGGGCCTAGGGGGCTACACCTTC,CASSQEIGGLGGYTF